This entry lists 26 T cell receptor beta chains sequenced from one sample in a study of T cell responses to AZD1222 COVID-19 vaccine. Assay used: immunoSEQ multiplex PCR; TCRdb lists only in-frame clones, some missing. The sample has 85,000 to 120,000 clones; less than 95% are singletons. Specimen: peripheral blood, collected 28 days after the second AZD1222 dose. The receptors were gathered from an adult who received the AZD1222 COVID-19 vaccine.

This chain links TRBV12-3 or TRBV12-4 with TRBJ1-5; 7 bases map to TRBD1. Trimming cost V 5 bases and J 9 bases; bases outside gene matches: 7. The CDR3 totals 13 residues. CDR3 DNA: TGTGCCAGCAGTGTTGACAGGGTAGCGCCCCAGCATTTT. It is translated as CASSVDRVAPQHF.

This chain connects TRBV2 to TRBJ2-1; tentatively, D is TRBD1 (5 bases). CDR3 size: 16 residues. The V gene lost 5 bases and the J gene lost 2 bases, with 16 bases spanning the gap. Germline CDR1 and CDR2: SNHLY and FYNNEI. The CDR3 DNA is TGTGCCAGCAGTTCCCTTGGGGCAGGGCCCTACAATGAGCAGTTCTTC. Encoded protein: CASSSLGAGPYNEQFF.

The genes are TRBV9 and TRBJ1-2, with unresolved D. Between the trimmed V and J ends, which lost 4 bases and 3 bases, there was a span of 10 bases. The CDR3 totals 13 residues. Germline V gene sequence: CDR1 SGDLS, CDR2 YYNGEE. In DNA form, the CDR3 reads TGTGCCAGCAGCCCTCGGGCAGACTATGGCTACACCTTC. Amino acids: CASSPRADYGYTF.

The J gene is TRBJ1-3, the V gene TRBV9; weak D call: TRBD1 (5 bases). Germline-derived CDR1 and CDR2 are SGDLS and YYNGEE. Deletions cut 2 bases from V and 3 bases from J, with 15 bases between. The CDR3 sequence is 16 residues long. The CDR3 region has the DNA TGTGCCAGCAGCGTTACCGCAGGGCGGTTTGGAAACACCATATATTTT. Translated: CASSVTAGRFGNTIYF.

This chain connects TRBV2 to TRBJ1-5; D not resolved. Trimming removed 3 bases from V and 0 bases from J, with 6 bases in between. CDR3 length: 14 amino acids. Germline assignment: CDR1 SNHLY and CDR2 FYNNEI. CDR3 protein: CASSDRYSNQPQHF. The CDR3 coding sequence is TGTGCCAGCAGTGACAGATATAGCAATCAGCCCCAGCATTTT.

The chain is built from TRBV14 and TRBJ2-3; 10 bases fit TRBD2. V shed 1 base, J shed 3 bases, and the junction held 4 bases outside the gene matches. Per germline, CDR1 SGHDN and CDR2 FVKESK. The CDR3 contains 16 residues. CDR3 DNA: TGTGCCAGCAGCCAAGCCACTAGCGGGGAGACAGATACGCAGTATTTT. Translating it yields CASSQATSGETDTQYF.

This chain links TRBV4-3 with TRBJ2-3; TRBD1 matches at 9 bases. Germline V gene lookup returns CDR1 LGHNA and CDR2 YSLEER. The CDR3 covers 16 residues. V lost 4 bases and J lost 2; bases outside the gene matches: 7. CDR3: CASSRTGTGPTDTQYF. CDR3 DNA: TGCGCCAGCAGCCGCACCGGGACAGGGCCCACAGATACGCAGTATTTT.

This clone was counted a few times. This chain joins TRBV3-1 (or the pseudogene TRBV3-2) and TRBJ1-1; D gene ambiguous. The V gene lost 0 bases and the J gene lost 12 bases, with 11 bases spanning the gap. Germline V gene lookup returns CDR1 LGHDT and CDR2 YNNKEL (reference sequence). The CDR3 totals 12 residues. The CDR3 DNA follows: TGTGCCAGCAGCCAAGATTTCTCCGAAACTTTCTTT. It is translated as CASSQDFSETFF.

The chain is built from TRBV2 and TRBJ1-1; 7 bases align to TRBD1. Germline V CDR1 and CDR2: SNHLY, FYNNEI. The CDR3 loop spans 15 amino acids. The V and J ends lost 2 bases and 2 bases, in that order; junction bases with no gene match: 5. The CDR3 DNA reads TGTGCCAGCAGTGAATGGGCAGGGGGAAACACTGAAGCTTTCTTT. It encodes CASSEWAGGNTEAFF.

Here the CDR3 reads CATSDPGQEKLFF. DNA for the CDR3: TGTGCCACCAGTGATCCGGGACAGGAAAAACTGTTTTTT. The V and J genes are TRBV24-1 and TRBJ1-4; 7 positions agree with TRBD1. In germline, CDR1 is KGHDR, CDR2 SFDVKD. Germline trimming cut 3 bases from V and 8 bases from J; bases unmatched to any gene: 2. This CDR3 region has 13 residues.

This chain joins TRBV12-3 or TRBV12-4 and TRBJ2-7, with D perhaps TRBD1 (5 bases). Trimming took off 3 bases at V and 2 bases at J, with 8 bases between the two ends. This CDR3 region has 13 residues. In DNA, the CDR3 is TGTGCCAGCAGTTTTACAGGAACCTACGAGCAGTACTTC. Its translation: CASSFTGTYEQYF.

This clone occurred a few times. V gene TRBV14 combines with J gene TRBJ2-5, with unresolved D. The CDR3 totals 13 residues. CDR1 and CDR2 from the germline V gene are SGHDN and FVKESK. V was cut by 2 bases and J by 2 bases, with 6 bases left in between. The CDR3 region is CASSQNSQETQYF. CDR3 DNA: TGTGCCAGCAGCCAAAACAGTCAAGAGACCCAGTACTTC.

This chain joins TRBV5-1 and TRBJ1-4, with TRBD1 matching 11 bases. The germline CDR1 and CDR2 sequences are SGHRS and YFSETQ. The ends lost 4 bases at V and 8 bases at J; junction bases unmatched: 7. CDR3 size: 15 residues. The CDR3 bases are TGCGCCAGCAGCACCGGACAGGGGGCTTCGGAAAAACTGTTTTTT. Its protein is CASSTGQGASEKLFF. Full variable domain (missing parts from reference TRBV5-1 and TRBJ1-4): KAGVTQTPRYLIKTRGQQVTLSCSPISGHRSVSWYQQTPGQGLQFLFEYFSETQRNKGNFPGRFSGRQFSNSRSEMNVSTLELGDSALYLCASSTGQGASEKLFFGSGTQLSVL.

The chain couples TRBV3-1 (or the pseudogene TRBV3-2) to TRBJ1-2; a possible D gene is TRBD1 (6 bases). The CDR3 length is 18 residues. CDR1 LGHDT and CDR2 YNNKEL come from the germline V gene (reference sequence). V lost 0 bases and J lost 4, with 21 bases in between. This CDR3 is CASSQEWILGGAFYGYTF. For the CDR3, the DNA is TGTGCCAGCAGCCAAGAATGGATCTTGGGGGGCGCGTTCTATGGCTACACCTTC.

The J gene is TRBJ1-5, the V gene TRBV6-5; D possibly corresponds to TRBD1 (6 bases). Germline CDR1 and CDR2: MNHEY and SVGAGI. Trimming removed 4 bases from V and 10 bases from J, with 20 bases in between. This CDR3 has 15 amino acids. The CDR3 is CASSSDRAQINPQHF. CDR3 DNA sequence: TGTGCCAGCAGTTCGGACAGAGCTCAAATCAATCCCCAGCATTTT.

In regard to this clone: The germline gene is not matched at one end of the junction; a read error may be the cause. The rearrangement links TRBV7-7 to TRBJ2-2; tentative D call: TRBD2 (5 bases). Per the germline V gene, CDR1 is SSHAT and CDR2 is FNYEAQ (reference sequence). This CDR3 is 15 amino acids long. The CDR3 coding sequence is TGTGCTAGCAGCGCCGTTCAGGCGGGCACCGGGGAGCTGTTTTTT. As protein: CASSAVQAGTGELFF.

This rearrangement joins TRBV18 to TRBJ1-2; D is unresolved. CDR1 and CDR2 from the germline V gene are KGHSH and LQKENI. Trimming took 2 bases from V and 3 from J, leaving 7 bases between them. The CDR3 covers 13 residues. The CDR3 sequence is CASSPGRDYGYTF. In nucleotides, the CDR3 is TGTGCCAGCTCACCAGGACGCGACTATGGCTACACCTTC. The variable domain in full, with the rest retrieved from reference TRBV18 and TRBJ1-2, is NAGVMQNPRHLVRRRGQEARLRCSPMKGHSHVYWYRQLPEEGLKFMVYLQKENIIDESGMPKERFSAEFPKEGPSILRIQQVVRGDSAAYFCASSPGRDYGYTFGSGTRLTVV.

J is TRBJ1-1 and V is TRBV30; D remains ambiguous. The CDR3 covers 14 residues. Trimming removed 3 bases at V and 1 base at J, with 12 bases between. Per the germline V gene, CDR1 is GTSNPN and CDR2 is SVGIG (reference sequence). This chain's CDR3 is CAWRGQAANTEAFF. CDR3 bases: TGTGCCTGGAGGGGCCAGGCGGCGAACACTGAAGCTTTCTTT.

The V call is TRBV25-1, the J call TRBJ1-2; D is perhaps TRBD1 (6 bases). Between the trimmed V and J ends, which lost 0 bases and 8 bases, there was a span of 19 bases. The CDR3 is 16 amino acids. The germline CDR1 and CDR2 sequences are MGHDK and SYGVNS. The CDR3 nucleotides read TGTGCCAGCAGTGAATATGGATCCGGGGGCGCGGTAGGCTACACCTTC. This encodes CASSEYGSGGAVGYTF.

This sequence joins TRBV10-3 and TRBJ2-3; D unclear. The CDR3 has 12 residues. CDR1 is ENHRY, CDR2 SYGVKD, per germline. V was trimmed by 7 bases and J by 2 bases, leaving 7 bases between them. CDR3 region: CAIMNPTDTQYF. CDR3 DNA sequence: TGTGCCATCATGAACCCCACAGATACGCAGTATTTT.

The CDR3 DNA reads as TGTGCCAGCAGCTTGCCGTCGGGGGGCCCCTCCGCTTTCTTT. This gives the protein CASSLPSGGPSAFF. The rearrangement links TRBV5-6 to TRBJ1-1, with D perhaps matching TRBD1 (6 bases). The V and J ends lost 1 base and 11 bases respectively, with 18 bases between them. This CDR3 comprises 14 residues. From germline, CDR1 is SGHDT and CDR2 YYEEEE.

V and J are TRBV3-1 (or the pseudogene TRBV3-2) and TRBJ2-7; 8 bases align to TRBD1. The CDR3 sequence is 19 residues long. Germline CDR1 is LGHDT and CDR2 is YNNKEL (reference sequence). Unmatched junction bases numbered 18, after V lost 1 base and J lost 4 bases. The CDR3, as DNA: TGTGCCAGCAGCCAAGCCCGACAGGGGAAGGCGCGTCGGACTTACGAGCAGTACTTC. Translated, it gives CASSQARQGKARRTYEQYF.

J is TRBJ2-1 and V is TRBV5-5; D unresolved. Germline V gene lookup returns CDR1 SGHKS and CDR2 YYEKEE (reference sequence). Deletions cut 1 base from V and 8 bases from J, with 16 bases between. The CDR3 has 15 residues. CDR3 DNA: TGTGCCAGCAGCTTGCATCCCGCGGCGAGCTATGAGCAGTTCTTC. Encoded protein: CASSLHPAASYEQFF.

As concerns this clone: The conserved phenylalanine or tryptophan normally closing the CDR3 is absent here, so this likely arose from a read error. The DNA is left out, because the CDR3 cannot be placed on it with certainty; the CDR3 is given as TCRdb lists it. This sequence joins TRBV9 and TRBJ1-4; TRBD1, as called in the table, went unchecked against the DNA. CDR1 SGDLS and CDR2 YYNGEE come from the germline V gene. Including both end residues, the CDR3 is 10 amino acids long. CDR3 residues: CASAARDRGA.

The chain employs TRBV7-9 and TRBJ2-1, with no clear D. This CDR3 contains 12 residues. Trimming took off 5 bases at V and 9 bases at J, with 11 bases between the two ends. Looked up from germline, CDR1 is SEHNR and CDR2 is FQNEAQ (reference sequence). CDR3 nucleotide sequence: TGTGCCAGCAGCCGGACCCTCGTTGAGCAGTTCTTC. Its protein is CASSRTLVEQFF. Filled out from reference TRBV7-9 and TRBJ2-1, the complete variable domain reads DTGVSQNPRHKITKRGQNVTFRCDPISEHNRLYWYRQTLGQGPEFLTYFQNEAQLEKSRLLSDRFSAERPKGSFSTLEIQRTEQGDSAMYLCASSRTLVEQFFGPGTRLTVL.

V and J are TRBV9 and TRBJ2-3, with D perhaps assigned TRBD1 or TRBD2 (6 bases each). Trimming took off 6 bases at V and 3 bases at J, with 20 bases between the two ends. Germline-derived CDR1 and CDR2 are SGDLS and YYNGEE. This CDR3 is built from 16 residues. CDR3 sequence: CASNKSGGRSTDTQYF. CDR3 in DNA: TGTGCCAGCAATAAAAGTGGGGGGCGGAGTACAGATACGCAGTATTTT. The full variable domain, completed using reference TRBV9 and TRBJ2-3, is DSGVTQTPKHLITATGQRVTLRCSPRSGDLSVYWYQQSLDQGLQFLIQYYNGEERAKGNILERFSAQQFPDLHSELNLSSLELGDSALYFCASNKSGGRSTDTQYFGPGTRLTVL.